A selection of T cell receptor beta chains follows, all from one sample in a study of human T cells and chemical hapten exposure. TCRdb re-called the RACE reads with MiXCR, one entry per CDR3 protein. Found here are 35,000 to 55,000 distinct CDR3 sequences, about 3.7% of them singletons; the top ten hold 5% to 7%. The material sequenced was whole blood. These receptors came from a human donor in good health. Some clones in this sample may be carry-over from other donors' samples. Both conserved end residues are part of each CDR3. A D gene is named only where the DNA matches it firmly. Size is stated for part of the rows, as once, few or many counts, or as a class when the clone is expanded.

j_gene | abundance | d_gene | v_gene | CDR3aa | CDR3nt
TRBJ2-7 | many | TRBD2 | TRBV6-5 | CASRTLAGQSYEQYF | TGTGCCAGCAGGACACTAGCGGGACAATCCTACGAGCAGTACTTC
TRBJ1-1 | - | - | TRBV5-5 | CASSLVQGTMNTEAFF | TGTGCCAGCAGCTTGGTCCAGGGGACCATGAACACTGAAGCTTTCTTT
TRBJ2-3 | many | TRBD2 | TRBV28 | CASSSHLGLAGLDTQYF | TGTGCCAGCAGTTCCCACCTGGGACTAGCGGGGCTAGATACGCAGTATTTT
TRBJ2-7 | few | - | TRBV25-1 | CASSEYGDSEQYF | TGTGCCAGCAGTGAATATGGGGACTCAGAGCAGTACTTC
TRBJ2-3 | - | TRBD2 | TRBV5-4 | CASSLSLSGGDTQYF | TGTGCCAGCAGCTTATCCCTTTCGGGGGGGGATACGCAGTATTTT
TRBJ2-3 | few | - | TRBV28 | CASSRSGGSTDTQYF | TGTGCCAGCAGTCGGTCGGGCGGGAGCACAGATACGCAGTATTTT
TRBJ1-5 | few | - | TRBV20-1 | CSASWPTHGGISNQPQHF | TGCAGTGCTAGTTGGCCTACTCATGGGGGCATAAGCAATCAGCCCCAGCATTTT
TRBJ1-1 | few | TRBD1 | TRBV13 | CASINILGGQEEAFF | TGTGCCAGCATCAACATCCTGGGTGGACAGGAGGAAGCTTTCTTT
TRBJ1-1 | - | - | TRBV12-3/TRBV12-4 | CASTLAQSLNTEAFF | TGTGCCAGCACCCTCGCCCAGTCCCTGAACACTGAAGCTTTCTTT
TRBJ2-3 | many | TRBD2 | TRBV20-1 | CSASRGSSTDTQYF | TGCAGTGCTAGCCGCGGGAGTAGCACAGATACGCAGTATTTT
TRBJ2-3 | many | - | TRBV24-1 | CATSSRLGSPDTQYF | TGTGCCACCTCTTCCCGGTTGGGGTCTCCAGATACGCAGTATTTT
TRBJ2-5 | few | - | TRBV20-1 | CSAPGLRQGRTQYF | TGCAGTGCCCCGGGACTGAGACAGGGAAGGACCCAGTACTTC
TRBJ1-1 | many | - | TRBV27 | CASHGANTEAFF | TGTGCCAGCCACGGGGCGAACACTGAAGCTTTCTTT
TRBJ2-7 | few | TRBD1 | TRBV7-9 | CASRAGQGQRQYF | TGTGCCAGCAGGGCGGGACAGGGTCAAAGGCAGTACTTC
TRBJ2-1 | many | - | TRBV9 | CASRKTLASEQFF | TGTGCCAGCAGGAAGACTCTAGCGAGTGAGCAGTTCTTC
TRBJ1-5 | - | - | TRBV28 | CASSSRRGSNRPQHF | TGTGCCAGCAGTTCCCGGCGGGGTAGCAATCGGCCCCAGCATTTT